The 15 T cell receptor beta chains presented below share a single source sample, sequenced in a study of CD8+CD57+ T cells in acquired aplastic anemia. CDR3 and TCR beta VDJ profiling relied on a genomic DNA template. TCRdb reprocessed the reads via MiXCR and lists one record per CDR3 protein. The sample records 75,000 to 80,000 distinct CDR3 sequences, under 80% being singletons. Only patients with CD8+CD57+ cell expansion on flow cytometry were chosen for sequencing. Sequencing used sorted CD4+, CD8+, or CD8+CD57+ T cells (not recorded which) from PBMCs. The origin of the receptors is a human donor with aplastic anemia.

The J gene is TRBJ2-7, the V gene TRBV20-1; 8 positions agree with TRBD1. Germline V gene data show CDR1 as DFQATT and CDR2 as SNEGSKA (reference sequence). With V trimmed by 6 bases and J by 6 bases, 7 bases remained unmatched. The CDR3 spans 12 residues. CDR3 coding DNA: TGCAGTGCCCAGGACAGGGCGGGCGAGCAGTACTTC. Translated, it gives CSAQDRAGEQYF.

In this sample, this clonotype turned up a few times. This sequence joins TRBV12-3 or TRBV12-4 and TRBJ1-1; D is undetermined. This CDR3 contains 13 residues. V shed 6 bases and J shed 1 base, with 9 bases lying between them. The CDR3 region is CASSLDGNTEAFF. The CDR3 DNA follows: TGTGCCAGCAGCTTGGACGGGAACACTGAAGCTTTCTTT.

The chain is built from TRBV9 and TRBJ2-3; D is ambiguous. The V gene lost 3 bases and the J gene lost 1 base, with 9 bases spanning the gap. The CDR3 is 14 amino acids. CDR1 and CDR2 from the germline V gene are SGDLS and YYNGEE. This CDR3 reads CASSAPGRTDTQYF. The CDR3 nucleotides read TGTGCCAGCAGCGCCCCCGGGCGCACAGATACGCAGTATTTT.

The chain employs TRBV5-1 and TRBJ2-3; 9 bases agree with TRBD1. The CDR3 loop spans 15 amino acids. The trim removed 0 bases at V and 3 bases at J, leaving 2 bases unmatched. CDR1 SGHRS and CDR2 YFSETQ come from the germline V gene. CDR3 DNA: TGCGCCAGCAGCTTGGCGGGGACAGGGACAGATACGCAGTATTTT. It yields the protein CASSLAGTGTDTQYF.

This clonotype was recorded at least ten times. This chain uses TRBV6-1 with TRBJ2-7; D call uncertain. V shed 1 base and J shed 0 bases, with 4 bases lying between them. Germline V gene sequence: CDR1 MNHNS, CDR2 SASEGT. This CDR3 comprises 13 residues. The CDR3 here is CASSEVTSYEQYF. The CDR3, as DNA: TGTGCCAGCAGTGAAGTTACCTCCTACGAGCAGTACTTC.

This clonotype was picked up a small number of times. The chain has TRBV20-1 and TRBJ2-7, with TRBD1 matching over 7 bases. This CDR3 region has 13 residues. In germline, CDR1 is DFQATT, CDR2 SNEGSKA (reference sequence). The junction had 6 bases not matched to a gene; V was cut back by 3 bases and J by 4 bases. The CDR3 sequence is CSARGDRDYEQYV. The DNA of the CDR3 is TGCAGTGCTAGGGGTGACAGGGATTACGAGCAGTACGTC.

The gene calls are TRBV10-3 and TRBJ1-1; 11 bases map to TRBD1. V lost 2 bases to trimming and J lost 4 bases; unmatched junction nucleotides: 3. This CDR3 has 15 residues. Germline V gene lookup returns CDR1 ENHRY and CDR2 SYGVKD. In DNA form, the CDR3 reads TGTGCCATCAGTGAGACTGGGACAGGGGGCACTGAAGCTTTCTTT. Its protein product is CAISETGTGGTEAFF.

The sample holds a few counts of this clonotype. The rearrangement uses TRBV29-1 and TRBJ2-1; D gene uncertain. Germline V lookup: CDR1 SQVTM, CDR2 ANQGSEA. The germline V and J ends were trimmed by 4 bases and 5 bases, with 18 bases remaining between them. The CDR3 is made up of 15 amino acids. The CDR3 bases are TGCAGCGTTGTCCCGACAAAGCGAGTGAACAATGAGCAGTTCTTC. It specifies CSVVPTKRVNNEQFF.

In DNA form, the CDR3 reads TGTGCCAGCAGAGTATCAGGGGGCACTGAAGCTTTCTTT. Amino acids: CASRVSGGTEAFF. The J gene is TRBJ1-1, the V gene TRBV2, with 7 nucleotides matching TRBD1. Germline V CDR1 and CDR2: SNHLY, FYNNEI. The V and J ends lost 6 bases and 4 bases, in that order; junction bases with no gene match: 5. The CDR3 contains 13 residues.

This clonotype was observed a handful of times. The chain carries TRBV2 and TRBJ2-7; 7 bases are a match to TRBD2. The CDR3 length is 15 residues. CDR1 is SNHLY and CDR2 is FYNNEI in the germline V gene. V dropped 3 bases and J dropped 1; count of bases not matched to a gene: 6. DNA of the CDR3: TGTGCCAGCAGTGATAGGTGGGAGGGGTCCTACGAGCAGTACTTC. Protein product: CASSDRWEGSYEQYF.

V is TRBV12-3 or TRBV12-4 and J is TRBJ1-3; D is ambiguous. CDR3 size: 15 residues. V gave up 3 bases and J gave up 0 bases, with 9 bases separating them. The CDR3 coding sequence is TGTGCCAGCAGTTTTTTACGGCTCTCTGGAAACACCATATATTTT. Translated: CASSFLRLSGNTIYF.

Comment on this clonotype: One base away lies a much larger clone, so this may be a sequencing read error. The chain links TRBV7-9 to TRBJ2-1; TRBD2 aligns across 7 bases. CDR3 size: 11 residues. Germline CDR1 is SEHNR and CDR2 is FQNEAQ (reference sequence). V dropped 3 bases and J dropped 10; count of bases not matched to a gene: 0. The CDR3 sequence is CASSLGGEQFF. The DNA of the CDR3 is TGTGCCAGCAGCTTGGGAGGGGAGCAGTTCTTC.

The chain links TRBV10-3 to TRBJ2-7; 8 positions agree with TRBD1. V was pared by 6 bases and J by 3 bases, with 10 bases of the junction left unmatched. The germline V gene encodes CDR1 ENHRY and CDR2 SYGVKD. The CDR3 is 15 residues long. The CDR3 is CAISGASGGSYEQYF. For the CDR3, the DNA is TGTGCCATCAGCGGGGCGTCAGGGGGCAGCTACGAGCAGTACTTC.

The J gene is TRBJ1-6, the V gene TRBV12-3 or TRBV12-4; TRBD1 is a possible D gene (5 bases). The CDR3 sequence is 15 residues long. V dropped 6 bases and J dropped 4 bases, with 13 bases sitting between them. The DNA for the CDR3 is TGTGCCAGCAGACCCAAGGGGTGGTATAATTCACCCCTCCACTTT. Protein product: CASRPKGWYNSPLHF.

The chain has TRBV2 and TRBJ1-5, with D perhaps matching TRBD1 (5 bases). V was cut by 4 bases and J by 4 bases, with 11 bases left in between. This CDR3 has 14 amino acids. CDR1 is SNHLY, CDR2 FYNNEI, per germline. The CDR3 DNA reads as TGTGCCAGCAGTGGACGGGGGGGAAATCAGCCCCAGCATTTT. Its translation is CASSGRGGNQPQHF.